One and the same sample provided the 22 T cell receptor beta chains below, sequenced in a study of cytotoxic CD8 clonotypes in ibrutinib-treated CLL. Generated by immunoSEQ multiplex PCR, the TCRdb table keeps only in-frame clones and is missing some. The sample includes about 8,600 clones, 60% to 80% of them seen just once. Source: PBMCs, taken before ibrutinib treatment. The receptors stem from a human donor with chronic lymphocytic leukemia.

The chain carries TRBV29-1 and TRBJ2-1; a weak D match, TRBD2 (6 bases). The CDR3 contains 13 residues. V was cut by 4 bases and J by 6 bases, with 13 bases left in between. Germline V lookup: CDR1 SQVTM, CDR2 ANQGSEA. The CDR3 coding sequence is TGCAGCGTTGGCCAGGGAGGCGGCAATGAGCAGTTCTTC. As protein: CSVGQGGGNEQFF.

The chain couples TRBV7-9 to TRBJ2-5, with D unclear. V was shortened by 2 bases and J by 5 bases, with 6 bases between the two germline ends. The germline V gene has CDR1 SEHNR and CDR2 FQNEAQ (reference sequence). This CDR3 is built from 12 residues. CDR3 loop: CASSLIWETQYF. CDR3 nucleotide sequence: TGTGCCAGCAGCTTAATATGGGAGACCCAGTACTTC.

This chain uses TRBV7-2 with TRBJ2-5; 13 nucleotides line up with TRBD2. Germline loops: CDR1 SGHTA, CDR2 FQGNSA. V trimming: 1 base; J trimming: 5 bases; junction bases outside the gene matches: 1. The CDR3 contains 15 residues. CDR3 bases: TGTGCCAGCAGCTTAGGACTAGCGGGAGGTGAGACCCAGTACTTC. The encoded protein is CASSLGLAGGETQYF.

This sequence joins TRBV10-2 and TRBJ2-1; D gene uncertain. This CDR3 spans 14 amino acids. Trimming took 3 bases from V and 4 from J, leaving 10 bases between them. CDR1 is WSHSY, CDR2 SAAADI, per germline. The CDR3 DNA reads TGCGCCAGCAGTGAACCTAGTACGTACAATGAGCAGTTCTTC. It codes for CASSEPSTYNEQFF.

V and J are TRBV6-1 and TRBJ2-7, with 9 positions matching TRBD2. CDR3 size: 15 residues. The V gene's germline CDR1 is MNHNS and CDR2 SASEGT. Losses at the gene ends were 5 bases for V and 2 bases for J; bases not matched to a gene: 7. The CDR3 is CASSSRTSVAYEQYF. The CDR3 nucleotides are TGTGCCAGCAGTTCCAGGACTAGCGTCGCCTACGAGCAGTACTTC.

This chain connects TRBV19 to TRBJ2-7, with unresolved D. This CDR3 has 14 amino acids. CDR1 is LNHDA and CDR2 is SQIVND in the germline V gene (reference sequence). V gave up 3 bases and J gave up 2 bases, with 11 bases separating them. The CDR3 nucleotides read TGTGCCAGTAGTATCTTCCTGGGTCCCTACGAGCAGTACTTC. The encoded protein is CASSIFLGPYEQYF.

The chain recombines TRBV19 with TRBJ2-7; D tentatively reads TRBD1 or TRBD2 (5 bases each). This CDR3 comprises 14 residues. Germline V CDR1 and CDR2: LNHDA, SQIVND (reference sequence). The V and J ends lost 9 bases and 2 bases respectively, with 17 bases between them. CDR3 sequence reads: CASSAPGPAYEQYF. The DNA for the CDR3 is TGTGCCAGCTCTGCACCGGGACCCGCCTACGAGCAGTACTTC.

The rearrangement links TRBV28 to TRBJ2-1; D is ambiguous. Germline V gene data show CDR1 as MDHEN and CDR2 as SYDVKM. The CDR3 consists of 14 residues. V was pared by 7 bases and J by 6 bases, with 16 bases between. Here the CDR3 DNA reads TGTGCCAGCATCTTGGCCAGTACGGCCAATGAGCAGTTCTTC. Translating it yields CASILASTANEQFF.

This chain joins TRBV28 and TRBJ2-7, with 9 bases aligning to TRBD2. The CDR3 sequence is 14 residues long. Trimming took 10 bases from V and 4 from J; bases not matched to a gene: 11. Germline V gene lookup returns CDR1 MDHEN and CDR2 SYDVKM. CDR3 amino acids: CATSDSGSIYEQYF. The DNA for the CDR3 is TGTGCCACCAGCGATAGCGGGAGTATATACGAGCAGTACTTC.

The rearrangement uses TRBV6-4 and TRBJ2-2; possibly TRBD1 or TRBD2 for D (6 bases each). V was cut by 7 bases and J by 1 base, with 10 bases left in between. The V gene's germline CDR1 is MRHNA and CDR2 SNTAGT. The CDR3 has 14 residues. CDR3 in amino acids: CASKGGLNTGELFF. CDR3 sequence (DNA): TGTGCCAGCAAGGGGGGTTTGAACACCGGGGAGCTGTTTTTT.

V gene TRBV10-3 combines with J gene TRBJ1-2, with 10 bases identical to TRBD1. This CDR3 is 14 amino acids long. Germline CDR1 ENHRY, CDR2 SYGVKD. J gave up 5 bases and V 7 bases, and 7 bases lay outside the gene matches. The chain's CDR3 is CAINGQGEEYGYTF. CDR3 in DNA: TGTGCCATCAATGGACAGGGGGAAGAGTATGGCTACACCTTC.

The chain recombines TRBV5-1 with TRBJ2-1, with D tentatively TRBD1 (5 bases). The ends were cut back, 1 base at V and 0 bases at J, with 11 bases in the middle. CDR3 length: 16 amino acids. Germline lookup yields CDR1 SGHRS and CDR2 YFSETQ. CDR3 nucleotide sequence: TGCGCCAGCAGCTTGACAGGTATCAGCTCCTACAATGAGCAGTTCTTC. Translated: CASSLTGISSYNEQFF.

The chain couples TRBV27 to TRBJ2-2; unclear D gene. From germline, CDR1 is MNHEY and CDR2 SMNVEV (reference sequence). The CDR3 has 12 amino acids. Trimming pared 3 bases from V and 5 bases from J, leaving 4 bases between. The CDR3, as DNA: TGTGCCAGCAGTTTTCAGACCGGGGAGCTGTTTTTT. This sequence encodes CASSFQTGELFF.

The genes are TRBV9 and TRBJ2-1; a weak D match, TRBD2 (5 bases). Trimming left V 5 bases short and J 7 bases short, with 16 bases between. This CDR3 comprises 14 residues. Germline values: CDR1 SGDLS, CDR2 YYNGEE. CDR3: CASSKDPGENEQFF. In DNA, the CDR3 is TGTGCCAGCAGTAAAGACCCCGGGGAGAATGAGCAGTTCTTC.

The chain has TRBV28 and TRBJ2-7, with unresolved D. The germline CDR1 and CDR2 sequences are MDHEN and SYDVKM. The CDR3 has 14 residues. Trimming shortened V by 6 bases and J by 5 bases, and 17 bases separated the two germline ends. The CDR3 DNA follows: TGTGCCAGCAGCCCACCGCAAAGCGTCGACGAGCAGTACTTC. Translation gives CASSPPQSVDEQYF.

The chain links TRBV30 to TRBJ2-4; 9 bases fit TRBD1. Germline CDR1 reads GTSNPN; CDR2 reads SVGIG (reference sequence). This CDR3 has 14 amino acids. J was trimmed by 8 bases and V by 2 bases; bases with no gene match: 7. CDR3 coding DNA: TGTGCCTGGAGTTCCGGGACAGGGTTTTACATTCAGTACTTC. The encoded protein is CAWSSGTGFYIQYF.

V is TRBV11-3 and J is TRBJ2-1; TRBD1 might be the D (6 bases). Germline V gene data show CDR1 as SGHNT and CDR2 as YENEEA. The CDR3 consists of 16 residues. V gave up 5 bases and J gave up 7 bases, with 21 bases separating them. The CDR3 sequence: CASSQDTQSQGNEQFF. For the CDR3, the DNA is TGTGCCAGCAGCCAAGATACACAGTCTCAGGGGAATGAGCAGTTCTTC. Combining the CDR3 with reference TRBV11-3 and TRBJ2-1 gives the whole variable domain EAGVVQSPRYKIIEKKQPVAFWCNPISGHNTLYWYLQNLGQGPELLIRYENEEAVDDSQLPKDRFSAERLKGVDSTLKIQPAELGDSAVYLCASSQDTQSQGNEQFFGPGTRLTVL.

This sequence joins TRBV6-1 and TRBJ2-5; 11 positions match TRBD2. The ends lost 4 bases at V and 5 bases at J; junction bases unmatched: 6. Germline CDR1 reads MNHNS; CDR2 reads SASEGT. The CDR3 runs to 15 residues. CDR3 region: CASSGGTSGVETQYF. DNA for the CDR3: TGTGCCAGCAGTGGAGGGACTAGCGGTGTGGAGACCCAGTACTTC.

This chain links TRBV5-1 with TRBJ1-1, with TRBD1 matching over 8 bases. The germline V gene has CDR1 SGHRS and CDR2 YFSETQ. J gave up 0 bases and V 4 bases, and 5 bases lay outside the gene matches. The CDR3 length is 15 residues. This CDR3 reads CASSLRQGLNTEAFF. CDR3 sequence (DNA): TGCGCCAGCAGCCTTCGACAGGGGCTGAACACTGAAGCTTTCTTT.

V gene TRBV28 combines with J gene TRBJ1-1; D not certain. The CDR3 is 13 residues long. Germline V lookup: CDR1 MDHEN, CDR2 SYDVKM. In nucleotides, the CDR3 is TGTGCGATGACCCAACCGGGGAACACTGAAGCTTTCTTT. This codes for CAMTQPGNTEAFF. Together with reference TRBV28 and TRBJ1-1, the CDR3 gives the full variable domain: DVKVTQSSRYLVKRTGEKVFLECVQDMDHENMFWYRQDPGLGLRLIYFSYDVKMKEKGDIPEGYSVSREKKERFSLILESASTNQTSMYLCAMTQPGNTEAFFGQGTRLTVV.

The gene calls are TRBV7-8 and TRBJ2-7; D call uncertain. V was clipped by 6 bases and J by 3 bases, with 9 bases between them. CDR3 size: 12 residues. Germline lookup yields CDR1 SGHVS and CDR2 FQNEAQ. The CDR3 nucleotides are TGTGCCAGCAGTGGTCTAGGCTACGAGCAGTACTTC. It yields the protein CASSGLGYEQYF. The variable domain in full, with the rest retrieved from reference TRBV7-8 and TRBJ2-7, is GAGVSQSPRYKVAKRGQDVALRCDPISGHVSLFWYQQALGQGPEFLTYFQNEAQLDKSGLPSDRFFAERPEGSVSTLKIQRTQQEDSAVYLCASSGLGYEQYFGPGTRLTVT.

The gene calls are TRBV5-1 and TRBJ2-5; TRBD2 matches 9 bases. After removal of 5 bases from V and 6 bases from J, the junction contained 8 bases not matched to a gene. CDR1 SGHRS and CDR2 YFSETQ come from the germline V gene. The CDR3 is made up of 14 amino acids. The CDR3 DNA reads TGCGCCAGCAGGCCCATGACTAGCGGACAGACCCAGTACTTC. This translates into CASRPMTSGQTQYF.